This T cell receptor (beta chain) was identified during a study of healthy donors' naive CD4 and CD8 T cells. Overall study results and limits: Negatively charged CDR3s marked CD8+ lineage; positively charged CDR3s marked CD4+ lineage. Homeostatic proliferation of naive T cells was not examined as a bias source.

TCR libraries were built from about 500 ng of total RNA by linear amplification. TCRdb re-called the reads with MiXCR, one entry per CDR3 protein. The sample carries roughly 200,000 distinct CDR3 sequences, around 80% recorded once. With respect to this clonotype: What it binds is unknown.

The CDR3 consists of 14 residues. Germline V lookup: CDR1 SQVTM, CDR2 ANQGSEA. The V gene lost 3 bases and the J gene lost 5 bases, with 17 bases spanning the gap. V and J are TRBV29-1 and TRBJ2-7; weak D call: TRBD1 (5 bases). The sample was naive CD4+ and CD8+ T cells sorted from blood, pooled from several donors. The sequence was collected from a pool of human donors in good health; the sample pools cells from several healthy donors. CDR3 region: CSVEGREEGHEQYF. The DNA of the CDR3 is TGCAGCGTTGAGGGGCGAGAAGAAGGGCACGAGCAGTACTTC.